One T cell receptor (beta chain) is described in this entry. Its antigen is unknown. CDR1 KGHSH and CDR2 LQKENI come from the germline V gene. The CDR3 length is 14 residues. The trim removed 2 bases at V and 3 bases at J, leaving 4 bases unmatched. Every donor, a Caucasian adult, lived in Nashville, Tennessee. This sample is part of a study of shared clonotypes between healthy human individuals. Study results and limitations: Incompleteness in sorted-subset sequencing, despite large depth, was shown by rarefaction.

Using 200 ng DNA, 25,000 to 35,000 T cell genomes, the sorted-subset replicate PCRs were run. Produced via immunoSEQ multiplex PCR; TCRdb's table is partial and in-frame only. The sample has millions of clones, over 85% seen once; the top ten hold 0.1% to 0.15%. The rearrangement joins TRBV18 to TRBJ2-7, with 7 bases fitting TRBD2. The sample consisted of naive CD4+ T cells sorted from blood. The sample's subset: CD45RA+ positively selected. The receptor's source is a man between 18 and 29 years old in good health. The chain's CDR3 is CASSPEASGYEQYF. CDR3 DNA: TGTGCCAGCTCACCAGAGGCTAGCGGCTACGAGCAGTACTTC.